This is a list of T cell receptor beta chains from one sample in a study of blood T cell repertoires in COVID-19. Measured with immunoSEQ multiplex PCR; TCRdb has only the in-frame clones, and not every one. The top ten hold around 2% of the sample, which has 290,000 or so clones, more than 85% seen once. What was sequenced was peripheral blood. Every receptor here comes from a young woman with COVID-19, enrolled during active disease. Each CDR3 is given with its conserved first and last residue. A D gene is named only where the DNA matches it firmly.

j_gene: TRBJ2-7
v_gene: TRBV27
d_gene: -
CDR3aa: CASSPLDFYEQYF

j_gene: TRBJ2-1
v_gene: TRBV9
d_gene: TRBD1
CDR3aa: CASSGQGVRNEQFF

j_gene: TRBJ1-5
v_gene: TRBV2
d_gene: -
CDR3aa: CASSEVESGDQPQHF

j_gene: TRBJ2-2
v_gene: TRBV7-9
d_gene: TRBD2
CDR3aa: CASSPSGGGELFF

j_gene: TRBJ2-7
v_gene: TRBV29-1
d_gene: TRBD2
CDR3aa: CSVGDSASGTLYEQYF

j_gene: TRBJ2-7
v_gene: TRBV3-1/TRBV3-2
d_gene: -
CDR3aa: CASSPNLVLSNYEQYF

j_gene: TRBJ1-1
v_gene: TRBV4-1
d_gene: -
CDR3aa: CASSQESPGTEAFF

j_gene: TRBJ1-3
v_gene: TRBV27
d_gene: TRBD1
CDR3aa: CASSRSRQGSGNTIYF

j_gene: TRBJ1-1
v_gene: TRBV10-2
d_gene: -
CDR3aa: CASSSEVRNTEAFF

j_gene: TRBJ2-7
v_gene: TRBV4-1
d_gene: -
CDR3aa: CASSQDWPGYEQYF

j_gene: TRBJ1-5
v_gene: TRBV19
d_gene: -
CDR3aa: CASNLLDRSYQPQHF

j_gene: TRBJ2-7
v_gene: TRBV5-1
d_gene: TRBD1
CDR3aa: CASRGGTGGYEQYF

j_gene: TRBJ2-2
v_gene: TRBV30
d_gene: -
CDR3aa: CAWNGQGGVIGELFF

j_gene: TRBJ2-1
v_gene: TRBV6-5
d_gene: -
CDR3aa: CATRPAGDNEQFF

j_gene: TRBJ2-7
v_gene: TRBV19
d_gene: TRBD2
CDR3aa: CASSMGAGLAGAIYEQYF

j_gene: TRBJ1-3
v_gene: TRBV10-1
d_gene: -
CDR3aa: CASSESANGNTIYF

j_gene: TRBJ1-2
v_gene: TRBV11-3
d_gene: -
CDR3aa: CASSSLGRAWDYGYTF

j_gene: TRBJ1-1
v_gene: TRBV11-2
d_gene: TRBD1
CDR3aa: CASSFSGTGTEAFF

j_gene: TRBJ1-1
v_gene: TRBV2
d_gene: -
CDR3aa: CASSESGGGRTEAFF

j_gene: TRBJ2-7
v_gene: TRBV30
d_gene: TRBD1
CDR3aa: CAWSRTGGNYEQYF

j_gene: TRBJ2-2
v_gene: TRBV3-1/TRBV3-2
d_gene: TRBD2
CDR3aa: CASSQLLAGGPGTGELFF

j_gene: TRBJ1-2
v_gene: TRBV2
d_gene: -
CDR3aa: CASSEGTENLF